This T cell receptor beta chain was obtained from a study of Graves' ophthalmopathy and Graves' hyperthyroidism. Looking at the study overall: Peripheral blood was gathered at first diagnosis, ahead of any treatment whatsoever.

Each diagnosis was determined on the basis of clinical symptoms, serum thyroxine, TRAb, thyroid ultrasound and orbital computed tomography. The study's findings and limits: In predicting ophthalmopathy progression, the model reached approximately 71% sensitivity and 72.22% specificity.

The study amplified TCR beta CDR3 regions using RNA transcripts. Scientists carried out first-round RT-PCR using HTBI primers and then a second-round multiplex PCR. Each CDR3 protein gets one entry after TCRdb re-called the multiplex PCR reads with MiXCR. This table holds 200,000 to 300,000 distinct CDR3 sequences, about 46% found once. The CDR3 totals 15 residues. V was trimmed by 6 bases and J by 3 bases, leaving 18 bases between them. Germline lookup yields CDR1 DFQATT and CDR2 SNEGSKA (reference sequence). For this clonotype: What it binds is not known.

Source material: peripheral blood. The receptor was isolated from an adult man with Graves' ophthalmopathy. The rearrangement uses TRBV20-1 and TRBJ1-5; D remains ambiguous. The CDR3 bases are TGCAGTGCCACCGCGCATAACAGCTTCAATCAGCCCCAGCATTTT. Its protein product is CSATAHNSFNQPQHF.